The rows below give T cell receptor beta chains drawn from one sample of a study of blood T cell repertoires in COVID-19. Produced via immunoSEQ multiplex PCR; TCRdb's table is partial and in-frame only. The sample shows about 74,000 clones, about 86% of them seen only once. Sequenced material: peripheral blood. These receptors all come from a woman over 75 with active or convalescent COVID-19. Both conserved end residues are part of each CDR3. The order of the fields is V gene, clone size, J gene, D gene, CDR3 DNA, CDR3 protein. The D gene is left open where the match is weak. Part of the rows lack a size; the others show once, few, many or a class for expanded clones.

>TRBV6-5|-|TRBJ1-2|TRBD1
TGTGCCAGCAGTCCCTTTCCCGACAGGGCCTATGGCTACACCTTC
CASSPFPDRAYGYTF
>TRBV6-5|-|TRBJ2-1|TRBD1
TGTGCCAGCAGTTACTCGGTCGGGACAGGGTACAATGAGCAGTTCTTC
CASSYSVGTGYNEQFF
>TRBV4-1|once|TRBJ2-1|TRBD2
TGCGCCAGCAGCCAAGAAGGGGCTAGCGGGAGGCTTGGCTACAATGAGCAGTTCTTC
CASSQEGASGRLGYNEQFF
>TRBV11-2|-|TRBJ1-5|TRBD1
TGTGCCAGCAGCTTGGGGGACAGCTATAGCAATCAGCCCCAGCATTTT
CASSLGDSYSNQPQHF
>TRBV2|-|TRBJ1-1|-
TGTGCCAGCAGTGCCCAGGGGAAAGACACTGAAGCTTTCTTT
CASSAQGKDTEAFF
>TRBV9|-|TRBJ2-3|TRBD1
TGTGCCAGCAGCCCCCGAGAGGGGGCGAGCACAGATACGCAGTATTTT
CASSPREGASTDTQYF
>TRBV19|-|TRBJ1-3|TRBD1
TGTGCCAGTAGCAAATACGGGGGACAGAGTCCCTCTGGAAACACCATATATTTT
CASSKYGGQSPSGNTIYF
>TRBV18|-|TRBJ1-5|-
TGTGCCAGCTCACCTGAACATCGGGGGGCTCAGCCCCAGCATTTT
CASSPEHRGAQPQHF
>TRBV6-2/TRBV6-3|-|TRBJ2-5|-
TGTGCCAGCAGTTACACCCAGGGGTGGACCCAGTACTTC
CASSYTQGWTQYF
>TRBV24-1|-|TRBJ1-1|-
TGTGCCACCAGTGATGCACAGGGTCCTTCGGGAACTGAAGCTTTCTTT
CATSDAQGPSGTEAFF
>TRBV4-1|-|TRBJ1-2|TRBD1
TGCGCCAGCAGCCATCCAAATGAGGACAGGCGCCCGTATGGCTACACCTTC
CASSHPNEDRRPYGYTF
>TRBV10-3|-|TRBJ1-5|-
TGTGCCATCAGAGCGGCGGGGGGAGAGGGTCAGCCCCAGCATTTT
CAIRAAGGEGQPQHF
>TRBV3-1/TRBV3-2|-|TRBJ1-3|-
TGTGCCAGCAGCCGACATCAGCTCTCTGGAAACACCATATATTTT
CASSRHQLSGNTIYF
>TRBV18|-|TRBJ1-4|TRBD1
TGTGCCAGCTCATCTACACAGGGGACTGGGAATGAAAAACTGTTTTTT
CASSSTQGTGNEKLFF
>TRBV12-3/TRBV12-4|once|TRBJ2-1|TRBD2
TGTGCCAGCAGTTTTTCAGCGGGAGAGGAGTTCTTC
CASSFSAGEEFF
>TRBV5-6|-|TRBJ1-2|-
TGTGCCAGCAGCTTACCCCAGGTCACTAACTATGGCTACACCTTC
CASSLPQVTNYGYTF
>TRBV18|-|TRBJ1-2|TRBD1
TGTGCCAGCTCACCAGAGACAGGGGGAGGCTATGGCTACACCTTC
CASSPETGGGYGYTF
>TRBV15|-|TRBJ2-5|TRBD1
TGTGCCACCAGCAGTCGGGACAGGACCTTACAAGAGACCCAGTACTTC
CATSSRDRTLQETQYF
>TRBV3-1/TRBV3-2|few|TRBJ2-1|TRBD1
TGTGCCAGCAGCAAGACAGGGACCTACAATGAGCAGTTCTTC
CASSKTGTYNEQFF
>TRBV5-1|-|TRBJ2-5|TRBD1
TGCGCCAGCAGCTTGGCCGGGACAGGCGGAGAGACCCAGTACTTC
CASSLAGTGGETQYF
>TRBV18|-|TRBJ1-1|TRBD1
TGTGCCAGCTCGGGCGGATGGGGACAGGCGACCACTGAAGCTTTCTTT
CASSGGWGQATTEAFF
>TRBV7-9|-|TRBJ2-3|TRBD2
TGTGCCAGCAGCTCAGGACTAGAGGGACCGCCAGATACGCAGTATTTT
CASSSGLEGPPDTQYF
>TRBV7-2|-|TRBJ1-2|-
TGTGCCCTCTGGACAGATGGCTACACCTTC
CALWTDGYTF
>TRBV6-5|-|TRBJ2-1|-
TGTGCCAGCAGCTCACCGGGCTCCTACAATGAGCAGTTCTTC
CASSSPGSYNEQFF
>TRBV28|once|TRBJ2-7|-
TGTGCCAGCGGTGGACACCGCTACGAGCAGTACTTC
CASGGHRYEQYF
>TRBV7-2|-|TRBJ2-2|TRBD1
TGTGCCAGCAGCCCTCGGACAGGGCACGGGGAGCTGTTTTTT
CASSPRTGHGELFF
>TRBV6-2/TRBV6-3|once|TRBJ2-3|-
TGTGCCAGCAGTTACACTAGCACAGATACGCAGTATTTT
CASSYTSTDTQYF
>TRBV4-2|-|TRBJ1-2|-
TGTGCCAGCAGCCAAGAGGGGGCCTATGGCTACACCTTC
CASSQEGAYGYTF
>TRBV7-8|-|TRBJ2-5|TRBD2
TGTGCCAGCAGCCCGCCGGGACTAGGGGCGACCCAGTACTTC
CASSPPGLGATQYF
>TRBV7-2|-|TRBJ1-5|TRBD1
TGTGCCAGCAGCCTGGACAGGGGGCTCAATCAGCCCCAGCATTTT
CASSLDRGLNQPQHF
>TRBV5-1|once|TRBJ2-3|TRBD1
TGCGCCAGCAGCTTGGGAGGACAGGGGGCTTCGGATACGCAGTATTTT
CASSLGGQGASDTQYF
>TRBV30|-|TRBJ1-2|-
TGTGCCCGAAACCAGGGTCGCTATGGCTACACCTTC
CARNQGRYGYTF
>TRBV19|-|TRBJ2-7|TRBD1
TGTGCCAGTAATGGACAGGGGGCAAGTCAGTACTTC
CASNGQGASQYF
>TRBV19|-|TRBJ2-5|-
TGTGCCAGTAGTGCTCTCGGAGAGACCCAGTACTTC
CASSALGETQYF
>TRBV5-1|-|TRBJ2-3|TRBD2
TGCGCCAGCAGCGGGGGACTAGCGGGGAACACAGATACGCAGTATTTT
CASSGGLAGNTDTQYF
>TRBV9|-|TRBJ1-1|-
TGTGCCAGCAGCGTAGGAGGGCCTGAAGCTTTCTTT
CASSVGGPEAFF
>TRBV4-3|-|TRBJ1-2|TRBD1
TGCGCCAGCAGCCAAGGGGCTACCGGGACAGACGTCTACTATGGCTACACCTTC
CASSQGATGTDVYYGYTF
>TRBV24-1|few|TRBJ1-2|TRBD1
TGTGCCACCAGTGACCCGGACAGGGACTACACCTTC
CATSDPDRDYTF
>TRBV7-7|-|TRBJ2-3|TRBD1
TGTGCCAGCAGCTCTACAGGGGGCGTGGGAGATACGCAGTATTTT
CASSSTGGVGDTQYF
>TRBV30|-|TRBJ2-2|-
TGTGCCTGGAAACCCTGGCGACAATACACCGGGGAGCTGTTTTTT
CAWKPWRQYTGELFF
>TRBV5-6|once|TRBJ2-3|-
TGTGCCAGCATAGAAGTTGGCGGGGGCACAGATACGCAGTATTTT
CASIEVGGGTDTQYF
>TRBV3-1/TRBV3-2|-|TRBJ2-2|-
TGTGCCAGCAGCGGAGGGCCATACACCGGGGAGCTGTTTTTT
CASSGGPYTGELFF
>TRBV27|-|TRBJ1-1|-
TGTGCCAGCAGTTTAAGGGGGGGGCCAACTGAAGCTTTCTTT
CASSLRGGPTEAFF
>TRBV7-2|-|TRBJ2-1|-
TGTGCCAGCAGCTTAGGGTGGGGGGGCGGCCTTTTGGAGTTCTTC
CASSLGWGGGLLEFF
>TRBV25-1|-|TRBJ2-3|TRBD1
TGTGCCAGCAGTGCATGGGACAGGGGGCGCGGTACAGATACGCAGTATTTT
CASSAWDRGRGTDTQYF
>TRBV6-5|-|TRBJ2-1|TRBD2
TGTGCCAGCACTATAGCGGGGGGCTCCTACAATGAGCAGTTCTTC
CASTIAGGSYNEQFF
>TRBV3-1/TRBV3-2|-|TRBJ2-2|-
TGTGCCAGCAGCCAGAGGACGGGGTCGGGGGAGCTGTTTTTT
CASSQRTGSGELFF
>TRBV2|-|TRBJ2-1|TRBD1
TGTGCCAGCACGGGACAGGGAGTTGATGAGCAGTTCTTC
CASTGQGVDEQFF
>TRBV2|once|TRBJ1-4|TRBD1
TGTGCCACGAGGAAGGGGACAGGGATTGCAACTAATGAAAAACTGTTTTTT
CATRKGTGIATNEKLFF
>TRBV30|-|TRBJ2-5|-
TGTGCCTGGAGTGTAGGGGGAGAGACCCAGTACTTC
CAWSVGGETQYF
>TRBV11-2|-|TRBJ2-1|TRBD2
TGTGCCAGCAGCCCCCCTTTGCCTAGCGGCTACAATGAGCAGTTCTTC
CASSPPLPSGYNEQFF
>TRBV6-5|-|TRBJ2-7|-
TGTGCCAGCAGACGACAGGGAGGCTACGAGCAGTACTTC
CASRRQGGYEQYF
>TRBV7-9|-|TRBJ2-7|TRBD1
TGTGCCAGCAGCTTATACGGGACAGGGTCCTACGAGCAGTACTTC
CASSLYGTGSYEQYF
>TRBV3-1/TRBV3-2|-|TRBJ1-1|TRBD1
TGTGCCAGCAGCCAAGCCAGGGGGTGGGCAGCTTTCTTT
CASSQARGWAAFF
>TRBV6-2/TRBV6-3|-|TRBJ2-7|-
TGTGCCAGCAGTTTGTTGAGCCTCCGGGACGAGCAGTACTTC
CASSLLSLRDEQYF